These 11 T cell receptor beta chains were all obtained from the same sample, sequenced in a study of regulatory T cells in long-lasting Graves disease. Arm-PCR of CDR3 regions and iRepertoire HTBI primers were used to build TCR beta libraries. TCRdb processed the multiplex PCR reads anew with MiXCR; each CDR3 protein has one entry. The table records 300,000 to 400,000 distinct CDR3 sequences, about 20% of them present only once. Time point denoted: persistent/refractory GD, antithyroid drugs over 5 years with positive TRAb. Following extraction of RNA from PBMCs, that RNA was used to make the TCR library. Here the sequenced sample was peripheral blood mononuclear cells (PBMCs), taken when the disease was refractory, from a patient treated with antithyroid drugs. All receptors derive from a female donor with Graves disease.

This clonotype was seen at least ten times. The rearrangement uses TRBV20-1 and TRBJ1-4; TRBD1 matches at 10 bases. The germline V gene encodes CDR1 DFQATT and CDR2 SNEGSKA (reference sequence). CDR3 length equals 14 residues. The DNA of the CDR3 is TGCAGCGTAAAAATCCGGGACAGGGGAGCGCAACTGTTTTTT. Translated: CSVKIRDRGAQLFF.

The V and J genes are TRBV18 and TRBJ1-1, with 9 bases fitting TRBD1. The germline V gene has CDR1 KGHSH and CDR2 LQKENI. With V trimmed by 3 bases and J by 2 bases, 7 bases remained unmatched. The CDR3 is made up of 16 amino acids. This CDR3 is CASSPSTGGVNTEAFF. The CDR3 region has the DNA TGTGCCAGCTCACCTTCGACAGGGGGGGTTAACACTGAAGCTTTCTTT.

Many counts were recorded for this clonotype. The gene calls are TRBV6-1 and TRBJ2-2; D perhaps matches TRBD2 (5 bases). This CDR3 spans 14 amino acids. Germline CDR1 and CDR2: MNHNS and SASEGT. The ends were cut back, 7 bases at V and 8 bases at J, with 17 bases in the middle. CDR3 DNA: TGTGCCAGCACTCGGGGTGGGTCACCGGGGGAGCTGTTTTTT. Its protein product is CASTRGGSPGELFF.

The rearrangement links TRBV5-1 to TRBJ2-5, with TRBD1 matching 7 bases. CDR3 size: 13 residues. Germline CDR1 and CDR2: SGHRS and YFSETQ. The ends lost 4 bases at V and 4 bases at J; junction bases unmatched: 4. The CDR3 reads CASSLYRGETQYF. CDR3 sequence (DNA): TGCGCCAGCAGCCTTTACAGGGGAGAGACCCAGTACTTC.

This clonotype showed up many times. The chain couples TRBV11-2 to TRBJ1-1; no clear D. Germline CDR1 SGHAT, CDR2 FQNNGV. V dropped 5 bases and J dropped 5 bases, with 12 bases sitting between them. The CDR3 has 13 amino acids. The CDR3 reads CASSPQSRTEAFF. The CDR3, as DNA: TGTGCCAGCAGCCCTCAAAGTAGGACTGAAGCTTTCTTT.

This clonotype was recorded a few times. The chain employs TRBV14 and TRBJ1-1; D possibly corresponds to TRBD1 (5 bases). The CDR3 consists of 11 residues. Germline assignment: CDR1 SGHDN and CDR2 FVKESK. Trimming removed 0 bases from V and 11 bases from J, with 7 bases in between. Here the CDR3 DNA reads TGTGCCAGCAGCCAAGATAAGGGGGCTTTCTTT. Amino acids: CASSQDKGAFF.

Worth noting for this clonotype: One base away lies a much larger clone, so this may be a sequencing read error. The CDR3 DNA sequence: TGTGCCAGCACCTCGCCCGGCAGGCCTGAAGAGACCCAGTGCTTC. Amino acid sequence: CASTSPGRPEETQCF. V gene TRBV28 combines with J gene TRBJ2-5; no clear D gene. Per germline, CDR1 MDHEN and CDR2 SYDVKM. This CDR3 comprises 15 residues.

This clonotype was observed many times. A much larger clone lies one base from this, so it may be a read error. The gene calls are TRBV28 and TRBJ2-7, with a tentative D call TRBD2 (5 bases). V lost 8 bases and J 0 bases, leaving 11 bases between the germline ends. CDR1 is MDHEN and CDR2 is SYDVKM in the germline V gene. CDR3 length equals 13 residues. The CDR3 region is CASAGSYSYEQYF. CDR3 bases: TGTGCCAGCGCTGGGAGTTACTCCTACGAGCAGTACTTC.

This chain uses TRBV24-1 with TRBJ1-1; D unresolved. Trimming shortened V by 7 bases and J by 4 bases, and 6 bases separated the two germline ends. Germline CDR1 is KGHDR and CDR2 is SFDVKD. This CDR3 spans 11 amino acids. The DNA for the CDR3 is TGTGCCACCAGCCTGGGCACTGAAGCTTTCTTT. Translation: CATSLGTEAFF.

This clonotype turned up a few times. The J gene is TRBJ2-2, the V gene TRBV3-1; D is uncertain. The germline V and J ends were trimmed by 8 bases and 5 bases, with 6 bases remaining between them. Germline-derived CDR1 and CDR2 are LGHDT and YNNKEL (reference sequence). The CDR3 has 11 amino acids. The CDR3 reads CASGVTGELFF. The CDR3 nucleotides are TGTGCCAGCGGAGTAACCGGGGAGCTGTTTTTT.

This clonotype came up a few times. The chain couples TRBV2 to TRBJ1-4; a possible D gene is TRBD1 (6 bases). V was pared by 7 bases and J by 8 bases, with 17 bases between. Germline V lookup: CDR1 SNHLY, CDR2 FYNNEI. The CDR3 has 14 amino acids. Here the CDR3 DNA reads TGTGCCAGCATTGGAGGGGGTGTAGGAGAAAAACTGTTTTTT. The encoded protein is CASIGGGVGEKLFF.